This T cell receptor (beta chain) is drawn from a study of blood T cell repertoires in COVID-19. Study in general: In each case, the material was cDNA or gDNA derived from T cells, B-cell-depleted T cells, or PBMCs.

CDR1 and CDR2 from the germline V gene are MNHEY and SMNVEV (reference sequence). Trimming removed 1 base from V and 1 base from J; junction bases left unmatched: 3. This CDR3 contains 16 residues. Generated by immunoSEQ multiplex PCR, the TCRdb table keeps only in-frame clones and is missing some. The sample records fewer than 50,000 clones, just under 70% being singletons. The clonotype comes from an elderly man with acute or convalescent COVID-19. Sequencing was done on a sample of peripheral blood. The V call is TRBV27, the J call TRBJ2-3, with 9 bases aligning to TRBD2. The chain's CDR3 is CASSLFPSGGTDTQYF. DNA for the CDR3: TGTGCCAGCAGTTTATTCCCTAGCGGGGGCACAGATACGCAGTATTTT.